This TCR beta chain was observed in a study of T cell responses to AZD1222 COVID-19 vaccine (dated by TCRdb to the early 2020s). For the wider study: Because spike-specific TCR depth and breadth did not differ between the two schedules, AZD1222 recipients who got a second dose at roughly 4 weeks were pooled with those who got a second dose at roughly 12 weeks. TCR sequencing covered more than 230 trial participants: 200 to 210 given two doses of AZD1222 and 26 given two doses of MenACWY control vaccine. Trial participants were enrolled by age into 18-55, 56-69 and 70-plus year subgroups, with roughly 160, 29 and 62 TCR-sequenced participants respectively.

In the case of this clone: What this receptor recognizes is not known. No base quality information exists; no much larger clone differs at one position.

Beyond this particular receptor, the publication reports: Most participants were white British and females outnumbered males, and the authors suggested that clonal diversity may have been underestimated. After two AZD1222 doses, spike-specific TCR breadth and depth were significantly higher than at day 0 and than in MenACWY recipients. Nearly half of unique spike-specific TCRs reportedly recognized epitopes outside regions mutated in the B.1.351 and B.1.1.7 variants. Vaccine-associated CD4 TCRs spanned the whole spike protein, with dominant responses in regions 160-218 and 743-854. Conclusions about previously exposed vaccinees are limited, since just five or six AZD1222 recipients were seropositive for SARS-CoV-2 at baseline. No day 14 peak-response samples were available, so repertoires were characterized only after the peak T cell response. The 56-69-year group was small, and its depth increase did not reach significance, likely because of low power.

The CDR3 regions of human TCRbeta chains were analyzed by immunosequencing. The study's processing was this. TCRs in the repertoires were matched against a reference library of SARS-CoV-2-specific TCRs that had been generated with the MIRA antigen-specificity platform. Breadth was defined as the fraction of unique TCRs that were SARS-CoV-2-associated. Depth was defined as the fraction of total T cells that were SARS-CoV-2-associated. Using the MIRA data, each spike-specific TCR was assigned both to the spike region to which the TCR was reactive and to a CD4 or CD8 class. Log10-transformed breadth and depth values were compared by one-way ANOVA with Sidak's multiple comparisons tests. The source is immuneACCESS, and TCRdb retained only in-frame sequences with V and J called. Part of the clones is not carried over; for the studies checked, unresolved V genes explain less than half of this, and the remainder is unexplained. V, J and clone size are those of that table, while D and trimming were read from the DNA. The sample profile shows more than 95,000 clones; 90% of them were found once. 4% to 5.5% of the sample is in the top ten clones.

Taken with the paper, the label for time point translates to: baseline before first vaccination. Vaccinee samples were obtained from the UK trials COV001 and COV002, which included a single-blind randomized controlled phase 2/3 trial of AZD1222 (ChAdOx1 nCoV-19) in healthy adults. For TCRbeta chain sequencing, PBMC samples from trial participants were taken at day 0 and at day 28 after the second dose. The CDR3 spans 13 residues, from the cysteine through the phenylalanine. Just the 39-base CDR3 DNA is kept, in frame starting at base 1. V is reduced by 6 bases and J by 3 bases, leaving a spacing of 9 bases between them. The germline V gene sets CDR1 to KGHSH and CDR2 to LQKENI.

This sequence uses TRBV18 and TRBJ2-1; no confident D gene assignment can be made. This sequence originates from an adult in good health. This specimen consisted of peripheral blood, obtained on day 0 of AZD1222 vaccination. The nucleotide sequence is given as TGTGCCAGCTCCCCTACAGTCTACAATGAGCAGTTCTTC. The translation is CASSPTVYNEQFF.